This is a list of T cell receptor beta chains from one sample in a study of shared clonotypes between healthy human individuals. Some clones are missing from TCRdb's copy, which holds only in-frame ones; the method was immunoSEQ multiplex PCR. The sample records 1,500,000 or so clones, roughly 96% being singletons. Material: naive CD4+ T cells sorted from blood. These receptor sequences come from a man in his thirties or forties in good health. Each CDR3 is given with its conserved first and last residue. The order of the fields is J gene, D gene, V gene, CDR3 DNA, CDR3 protein. D genes are given only for firm matches.

J: TRBJ1-4; D: NA; V: TRBV5-1; DNA: TGCGCCAGCAGCTTGGCCCCAGCAAGGACAGCAGAAAAACTGTTTTTT; CDR3: CASSLAPARTAEKLFF
J: TRBJ2-1; D: NA; V: TRBV6-1; DNA: TGTGCCAGCAGTGAAAGGGGCGAGTCCGGGCGCCTGGTCCCCAACAATGAGCAGTTCTTC; CDR3: CASSERGESGRLVPNNEQFF
J: TRBJ2-2; D: NA; V: TRBV7-3; DNA: TGTGCCAGCAGCTTGGGATCCACCACCGGGGAGCTGTTTTTT; CDR3: CASSLGSTTGELFF
J: TRBJ2-2; D: TRBD2; V: TRBV7-2; DNA: TGTGCCAGCAGCTTAGGGGGGGGCGGGAGGTCTACCGGGGAGCTGTTTTTT; CDR3: CASSLGGGGRSTGELFF
J: TRBJ2-5; D: TRBD2; V: TRBV19; DNA: TGTGCCAGTAGTAACCAAGGACTAGCGGGCTGGGAGACCCAGTACTTC; CDR3: CASSNQGLAGWETQYF
J: TRBJ2-7; D: NA; V: TRBV7-2; DNA: TGTGCCAGCAGCTTACGGGCTAGCGTTGGGGCCTACGAGCAGTACTTC; CDR3: CASSLRASVGAYEQYF
J: TRBJ2-3; D: NA; V: TRBV10-3; DNA: TGTGCCATCAGTGATAGCCTACAGACAGATACGCAGTATTTT; CDR3: CAISDSLQTDTQYF
J: TRBJ2-2; D: NA; V: TRBV19; DNA: TGTGCCACCCAGGCGGCAGGGAACACCGGGGAGCTGTTTTTT; CDR3: CATQAAGNTGELFF
J: TRBJ1-2; D: TRBD1; V: TRBV6-5; DNA: TGTGCCAGCAGTTACCCGGGACAGGCATGCACCTTC; CDR3: CASSYPGQACTF
J: TRBJ2-1; D: TRBD2; V: TRBV7-3; DNA: TGTGCCAGCAGCATAGGACTAGCGGGTTACAATGAGCAGTTCTTC; CDR3: CASSIGLAGYNEQFF
J: TRBJ2-7; D: NA; V: TRBV13; DNA: TGTGCCAGCAGCTTAGTCGGCGAGACGGGCTACGAGCAGTACTTC; CDR3: CASSLVGETGYEQYF
J: TRBJ1-1; D: NA; V: TRBV29-1; DNA: TGCAGTGTTTTGGAGCCATTTGAAGCTTTCTTT; CDR3: CSVLEPFEAFF
J: TRBJ2-6; D: NA; V: TRBV5-1; DNA: TGCGCCAGCAGCTTGGACTTGCGGGGGGCCAACGTCCTGACTTTC; CDR3: CASSLDLRGANVLTF
J: TRBJ2-5; D: TRBD2; V: TRBV6-5; DNA: TGTGCCAGCAGTTACAGGCTAGCGGAAGAGACCCAGTACTTC; CDR3: CASSYRLAEETQYF